The 10 T cell receptor beta chains below all came from one sample that was sequenced in a study of cytomegalovirus exposure and HLA in healthy donors. The PCR employed 60 Vbeta primers together with 13 Jbeta primers. Sequencing was performed with immunoSEQ multiplex PCR; in TCRdb, only in-frame clones are kept and a portion is missing. Among 150,000 to 200,000 clones, roughly 82% were seen once, and the ten largest hold approximately 1.5%. Sequenced: PBMCs. Receptors were obtained from a girl under 18 in good health and CMV-seropositive.

DNA for the CDR3: TGTGCCAGCAGCCTAACTAGCGGGGTGAGCACAGATACGCAGTATTTT. Protein: CASSLTSGVSTDTQYF. V and J are TRBV11-3 and TRBJ2-3; 10 nucleotides line up with TRBD2. The CDR3 is made up of 16 amino acids. J was trimmed by 0 bases and V by 5 bases; bases with no gene match: 5. The germline CDR1 and CDR2 sequences are SGHNT and YENEEA.

The V gene is TRBV30, the J gene TRBJ1-1, with 9 bases fitting TRBD1. The CDR3 spans 14 residues. V was pared by 0 bases and J by 4 bases, with 3 bases of the junction left unmatched. Germline V lookup: CDR1 GTSNPN, CDR2 SVGIG (reference sequence). The CDR3 nucleotides are TGTGCCTGGAGTGTACGGACAGGGGCCACTGAAGCTTTCTTT. Amino acid sequence: CAWSVRTGATEAFF.

CDR3 DNA sequence: TGTGCCAGCAGTCCCCTTAGGAGAGAGACCCAGTACTTC. Protein sequence: CASSPLRRETQYF. The rearrangement uses TRBV28 and TRBJ2-5; D is ambiguous. There are 13 residues in the CDR3. V was cut by 5 bases and J by 4 bases, with 11 bases left in between. The germline V gene has CDR1 MDHEN and CDR2 SYDVKM.

This clone came up a few times. The V gene is TRBV19, the J gene TRBJ2-7; D remains unclear. This CDR3 is built from 15 residues. Germline CDR1 reads LNHDA; CDR2 reads SQIVND (reference sequence). Trimming stripped 5 bases from V and 0 bases from J, with 14 bases between. The CDR3 coding sequence is TGTGCCAGTAGTCCTACTGCGATTGTCTCCTACGAGCAGTACTTC. It translates to CASSPTAIVSYEQYF.

The CDR3 loop is CSVGGGQGSTDTQYF. DNA of the CDR3: TGCAGCGTGGGCGGGGGACAGGGTAGCACAGATACGCAGTATTTT. The chain employs TRBV29-1 and TRBJ2-3, with TRBD1 matching over 9 bases. In germline, CDR1 is SQVTM, CDR2 ANQGSEA. This CDR3 spans 15 amino acids. The V and J ends lost 6 bases and 0 bases, in that order; junction bases with no gene match: 7.

The rearrangement joins TRBV28 to TRBJ2-7, with D possibly matching TRBD2 (6 bases). The germline gives CDR1 MDHEN, CDR2 SYDVKM. The length of the CDR3 is 14 residues. Trimming took off 7 bases at V and 4 bases at J, with 17 bases between the two ends. CDR3 sequence reads: CASNAGFGGYEQYF. CDR3 DNA sequence: TGTGCCAGCAACGCAGGGTTCGGGGGTTACGAGCAGTACTTC. The full variable domain, completed using reference TRBV28 and TRBJ2-7, is DVKVTQSSRYLVKRTGEKVFLECVQDMDHENMFWYRQDPGLGLRLIYFSYDVKMKEKGDIPEGYSVSREKKERFSLILESASTNQTSMYLCASNAGFGGYEQYFGPGTRLTVT.

This clone has only one observation. The CDR3 region is CASRARDTGELFF. The CDR3 DNA sequence: TGTGCCAGCAGGGCCAGGGACACCGGGGAGCTGTTTTTT. The chain couples TRBV9 to TRBJ2-2; the D gene is possibly TRBD1 (5 bases). The germline V gene encodes CDR1 SGDLS and CDR2 YYNGEE. The CDR3 is made up of 13 amino acids. V lost 5 bases, J lost 3 bases, and 8 bases lay in between.

V is TRBV11-2 and J is TRBJ2-1; 11 bases are a match to TRBD1. The J segment lost 8 bases and the V segment lost 1 base, leaving 10 bases of the junction unmatched. The CDR3 contains 17 residues. Germline CDR1 SGHAT, CDR2 FQNNGV. The CDR3: CASSLVLRTGGGYEQFF. As DNA, the CDR3 is TGTGCCAGCAGCTTAGTTCTCCGGACAGGGGGCGGCTATGAGCAGTTCTTC.

The chain couples TRBV11-2 to TRBJ2-7; weak D call: TRBD1 (6 bases). The CDR3 has 13 residues. Trimming removed 2 bases at V and 8 bases at J, with 13 bases between. Germline CDR1 and CDR2: SGHAT and FQNNGV. The CDR3 spells CASSLYLQGQQYF. The CDR3 coding sequence is TGTGCCAGCAGCTTATATTTACAGGGACAGCAGTACTTC. Full variable domain (rest looked up from reference TRBV11-2 and TRBJ2-7): EAGVAQSPRYKIIEKRQSVAFWCNPISGHATLYWYQQILGQGPKLLIQFQNNGVVDDSQLPKDRFSAERLKGVDSTLKIQPAKLEDSAVYLCASSLYLQGQQYFGPGTRLTVT.

The rearrangement joins TRBV6-5 to TRBJ2-1; 10 positions match TRBD1. Trimming removed 6 bases from V and 6 bases from J; junction bases left unmatched: 8. Looked up from germline, CDR1 is MNHEY and CDR2 is SVGAGI. CDR3 length equals 15 residues. This chain's CDR3 is CASRTGTGAVNEQFF. CDR3 nucleotides: TGTGCCAGCAGAACCGGGACAGGGGCCGTCAATGAGCAGTTCTTC.